Below, one T cell receptor (beta chain) is given with its context. Its antigen is not known. The sample belongs to a study of T cells in narcolepsy. About the study: Enrolled donors included narcolepsy type 1 or type 2 patients and healthy controls.

Assay: immunoSEQ multiplex PCR; the TCRdb copy retains only in-frame clones and omits some. The table records about 36,000 clones, roughly four fifths of them present only once. Study findings and constraints: Healthy controls reportedly lacked the autoreactive clonotypes serially found in patients' blood. Autoreactive HCRT-specific and TRIB2-specific clonotypes were marked in same-patient CSF-versus-blood CD4+ comparisons.

The source of this sequence is a human donor in good health. The material sequenced was memory (CD45RA-) CD4+ T cells from blood.

The CDR3 nucleotides are TGTGCCAGCAGTGACAAGCGGGAGACGGGGGAGCAGTACTTC. Its protein product is CASSDKRETGEQYF. The chain uses TRBV6-4 and TRBJ2-7; 8 bases fit TRBD2. CDR3 size: 14 residues. The V and J ends lost 2 bases and 7 bases, in that order; junction bases with no gene match: 7. Germline V CDR1 and CDR2: MRHNA, SNTAGT.